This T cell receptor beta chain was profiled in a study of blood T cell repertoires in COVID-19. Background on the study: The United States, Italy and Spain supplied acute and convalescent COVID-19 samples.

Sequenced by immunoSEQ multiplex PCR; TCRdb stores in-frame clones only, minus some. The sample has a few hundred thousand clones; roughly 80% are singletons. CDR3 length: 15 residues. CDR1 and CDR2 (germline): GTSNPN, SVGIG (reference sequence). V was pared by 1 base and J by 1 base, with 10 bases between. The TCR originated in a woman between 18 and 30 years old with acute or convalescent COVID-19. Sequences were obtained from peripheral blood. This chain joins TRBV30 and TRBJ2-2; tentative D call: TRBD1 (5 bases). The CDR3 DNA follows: TGTGCCTGGAGTGGGGGCAGCGAGAACACCGGGGAGCTGTTTTTT. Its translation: CAWSGGSENTGELFF.